The clone carrying this T cell receptor beta chain was recorded a few times. The record originates from a study of patients and donors after allogeneic stem cell transplantation. TCRdb re-called the RT-PCR reads with MiXCR, one entry per CDR3 protein. Of approximately 250,000 distinct CDR3 sequences listed, about 14% are singletons. V was cut by 1 base and J by 7 bases, with 14 bases left in between. The CDR3 extends over 15 amino acids. Sequenced input: blood, either unsorted or a sorted T cell fraction (not recorded which). The sequence came from a human donor who was either an allogeneic HSCT recipient or a stem cell or donor lymphocyte infusion donor (not recorded which). It is not recorded whose cells these are; they may come from a transplant donor. The genes are TRBV12-3 or TRBV12-4 and TRBJ1-5; D remains ambiguous. The CDR3 DNA reads TGTGCCAGCAGTTTAGGTCGAGGGTTGCGGCAGCCCCAGCATTTT. It specifies CASSLGRGLRQPQHF.